These T cell receptor beta chains were read from a single sample in a study of metastatic and nonmetastatic thyroid tumors. TCRdb re-clonotyped the PCR reads through MiXCR. The top ten hold approximately 15% of the sample, which has approximately 16,000 clones, 12% seen once. Sequenced input: tumor tissue. These receptors all stem from a female donor with papillary thyroid cancer or a benign thyroid nodule (not recorded which). Some clones in this sample may be carry-over from other donors' samples. The CDR3 runs from the conserved cysteine through the conserved F or W.

V gene: TRBV2; CDR3 protein: CASGSDRGRVNEQFF
V gene: TRBV6-1; CDR3 protein: CASSDLGRVTEAFF
V gene: TRBV6-1; CDR3 protein: CASSQAPTPRGIYEQYF
V gene: TRBV9; CDR3 protein: CASSTLKGGTGELFF
V gene: TRBV6-2/TRBV6-3; CDR3 protein: CASTQGRDAFF
V gene: TRBV9; CDR3 protein: CASSVVSGTGWQAFF
V gene: TRBV3-1; CDR3 protein: CASSPGLAGGPGSGANVLTF
V gene: TRBV6-2/TRBV6-3; CDR3 protein: CASSYSSGGYEQYF
V gene: TRBV13; CDR3 protein: CASSPQALNYGYTF
V gene: TRBV19; CDR3 protein: CASSPPLGAAPLHF
V gene: TRBV12-3/TRBV12-4; CDR3 protein: CASSFVGGDNEQFF
V gene: TRBV7-6; CDR3 protein: CASSLARGSETKYF
V gene: TRBV12-5; CDR3 protein: CASGLDSNQPQHF
V gene: TRBV7-9; CDR3 protein: CASSLGGQEAFF
V gene: TRBV5-1; CDR3 protein: CASSPGTSGGTDTQYF
V gene: TRBV12-3/TRBV12-4; CDR3 protein: CASTDEGGSTDTQYF
V gene: TRBV13; CDR3 protein: CASSLGVTGRNTIYF
V gene: TRBV6-6; CDR3 protein: CASSYATGGSGELFF
V gene: TRBV15; CDR3 protein: CATSIGQGYEQYF
V gene: TRBV6-2/TRBV6-3; CDR3 protein: CASSLTGELFF
V gene: TRBV2; CDR3 protein: CASTTDGGSNTIYF
V gene: TRBV6-1; CDR3 protein: CARMDRDSTNEKLFF
V gene: TRBV6-2/TRBV6-3; CDR3 protein: CASSHPYNEQFF
V gene: TRBV6-5; CDR3 protein: CASSYSGQDYEQYF
V gene: TRBV25-1; CDR3 protein: CASIPDRDNTEAFF
V gene: TRBV4-3; CDR3 protein: CASSQATGYFTDTQYF
V gene: TRBV28; CDR3 protein: CASRPASGYYEQYF
V gene: TRBV19; CDR3 protein: CASRRSGSDGTQYF
V gene: TRBV7-6; CDR3 protein: CASSARLGTGRETQYF
V gene: TRBV6-4; CDR3 protein: CASSDTPQGLGGYTF
V gene: TRBV7-8; CDR3 protein: CASSGKRTGTNSYEQYF
V gene: TRBV28; CDR3 protein: CASSLTGTFLYGYTF
V gene: TRBV6-4; CDR3 protein: CASRKAHRRDGYTF
V gene: TRBV5-1; CDR3 protein: CASSLGQGLDGREQYF
V gene: TRBV6-1; CDR3 protein: CASSVEGPTEAFF
V gene: TRBV12-3/TRBV12-4; CDR3 protein: CASSFVAGGRETQYF
V gene: TRBV5-5; CDR3 protein: CASFIGLGVDTQYF
V gene: TRBV19; CDR3 protein: CASSIGANTGELFF
V gene: TRBV9; CDR3 protein: CASSVGGTGLYNEQFF
V gene: TRBV28; CDR3 protein: CASVRGGSAYEQYF
V gene: TRBV11-1; CDR3 protein: CASSLGGAGRFGYGYTF
V gene: TRBV12-3/TRBV12-4; CDR3 protein: CASSLYGEAKNIQYF
V gene: TRBV5-1; CDR3 protein: CASRTSGNYEQYF
V gene: TRBV6-1; CDR3 protein: CASRRDRDRYGYTF
V gene: TRBV5-6; CDR3 protein: CASSFRIYEQYF
V gene: TRBV7-2; CDR3 protein: CASSSGQGPNIQYF
V gene: TRBV6-1; CDR3 protein: CASTPSSWGNTEAFF
V gene: TRBV11-2; CDR3 protein: CASTKPVHNEQFF
V gene: TRBV3-1; CDR3 protein: CASSQVRSEQYF
V gene: TRBV11-2; CDR3 protein: CASSLGGGSTYEQYF
V gene: TRBV5-1; CDR3 protein: CASSLAGELFF
V gene: TRBV20-1; CDR3 protein: CSARGPGSNYGYTF
V gene: TRBV20-1; CDR3 protein: CSAPSGGELNTEAFF
V gene: TRBV11-1; CDR3 protein: CASSFGPRQKAGELFF
V gene: TRBV27; CDR3 protein: CASRLGPYEQYF